The 2 T cell receptor beta chains below all came from one sample that was sequenced in a study of cytomegalovirus exposure and HLA in healthy donors. Method: immunoSEQ multiplex PCR; TCRdb's copy keeps in-frame clones and lacks some. Here the sample spans around 150,000 clones, roughly 86% being singletons. The sequenced material came from PBMCs. All receptors derive from a woman in her late teens or twenties in good health and CMV-seropositive.

V gene TRBV18 combines with J gene TRBJ2-7; no definite D call. V lost 1 base and J 0 bases, leaving 7 bases between the germline ends. Germline CDR1 reads KGHSH; CDR2 reads LQKENI. The CDR3 spans 14 residues. CDR3 sequence (DNA): TGTGCCAGCTCACCACTGAGCACCTCCTACGAGCAGTACTTC. Translating it yields CASSPLSTSYEQYF.

V usage is TRBV2 and J usage is TRBJ2-1; the D is unclear. The CDR3 has 10 amino acids. Per germline, CDR1 SNHLY and CDR2 FYNNEI. V lost 4 bases and J lost 15, with 10 bases in between. The CDR3 is CASSGAFGFF. CDR3 DNA sequence: TGTGCCAGCAGTGGGGCCTTTGGGTTCTTC. The variable domain in full, with the rest retrieved from reference TRBV2 and TRBJ2-1, is EPEVTQTPSHQVTQMGQEVILRCVPISNHLYFYWYRQILGQKVEFLVSFYNNEISEKSEIFDDQFSVERPDGSNFTLKIRSTKLEDSAMYFCASSGAFGFFGPGTRLTVL.